Reported below is one T cell receptor (beta chain). Its antigen is not identified. The germline CDR1 and CDR2 sequences are SEHNR and FQNEAQ (reference sequence). This CDR3 has 13 residues. Trimming removed 4 bases from V and 6 bases from J, with 9 bases in between. This record comes from a study of blood T cells in healthy people across ages. Study-level results: Compared with aged donors, long-lived donors showed fewer expanded clones, suggesting selection.

Primed by a sample-barcoded 5' primer and a J-beta primer mix, a second PCR proceeded for 7 to 11 cycles. Each CDR3 protein is one row after TCRdb ran MiXCR on the 5' RACE reads. This sample carries 1,800,000 or so distinct CDR3 sequences, around 40% of them seen once, and the ten largest clones take under 30%. The sample was blood. The receptor was derived from a human donor in good health. This chain connects TRBV7-9 to TRBJ2-2; either TRBD1 or TRBD2 may fit D (5 bases each). The DNA of the CDR3 is TGTGCCAGCAGCTACACGGGGCCCGGGGAGCTGTTTTTT. This gives the protein CASSYTGPGELFF.